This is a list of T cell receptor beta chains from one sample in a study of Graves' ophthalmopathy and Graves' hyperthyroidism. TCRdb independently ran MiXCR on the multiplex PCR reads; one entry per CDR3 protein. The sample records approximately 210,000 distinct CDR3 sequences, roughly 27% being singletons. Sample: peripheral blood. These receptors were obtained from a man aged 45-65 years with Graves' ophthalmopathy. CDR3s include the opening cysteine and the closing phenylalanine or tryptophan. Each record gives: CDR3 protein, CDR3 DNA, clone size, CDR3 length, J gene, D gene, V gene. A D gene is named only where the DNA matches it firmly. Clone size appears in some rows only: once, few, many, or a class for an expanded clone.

cdr3_aa: CASTPGIDRDRGEQYF; cdr3_nt: TGTGCCAGCACCCCGGGCATCGACCGGGACAGGGGCGAGCAGTACTTC; clone_size: many; cdr3_length: 16; j_call: TRBJ2-7; d_call: TRBD1; v_call: TRBV12-3/TRBV12-4
cdr3_aa: CASRLAGARYEQYF; cdr3_nt: TGTGCCAGCCGGCTAGCGGGAGCCCGCTACGAGCAGTACTTC; clone_size: many; cdr3_length: 14; j_call: TRBJ2-7; d_call: TRBD2; v_call: TRBV7-8
cdr3_aa: CSVERGEETEAFF; cdr3_nt: TGCAGCGTGGAGAGGGGCGAGGAGACTGAAGCTTTCTTT; clone_size: .; cdr3_length: 13; j_call: TRBJ1-1; d_call: .; v_call: TRBV29-1
cdr3_aa: CASSLGRTWGDEQYF; cdr3_nt: TGCGCCAGCAGCTTGGGACGGACTTGGGGCGACGAGCAGTACTTC; clone_size: many; cdr3_length: 15; j_call: TRBJ2-7; d_call: .; v_call: TRBV5-1
cdr3_aa: CASSLKPGGELFF; cdr3_nt: TGTGCCAGCAGTCTAAAACCTGGGGGGGAGCTGTTTTTT; clone_size: many; cdr3_length: 13; j_call: TRBJ2-2; d_call: .; v_call: TRBV12-3/TRBV12-4
cdr3_aa: CATSRWGGQEAKNIQYF; cdr3_nt: TGTGCCACCAGCAGGTGGGGGGGACAGGAGGCCAAAAACATTCAGTACTTC; clone_size: many; cdr3_length: 17; j_call: TRBJ2-4; d_call: .; v_call: TRBV15
cdr3_aa: CASSERGLSYEQYF; cdr3_nt: TGTGCCAGCAGTGAACGCGGGCTTTCCTACGAGCAGTACTTC; clone_size: many; cdr3_length: 14; j_call: TRBJ2-7; d_call: .; v_call: TRBV2
cdr3_aa: CASGSSGASYEQYF; cdr3_nt: TGTGCTAGTGGTTCTAGCGGGGCATCCTACGAGCAGTACTTC; clone_size: many; cdr3_length: 14; j_call: TRBJ2-7; d_call: TRBD2; v_call: TRBV12-5
cdr3_aa: CASSQDPRANYGYTF; cdr3_nt: TGTGCCAGCAGTCAAGACCCCAGGGCTAACTATGGCTACACCTTC; clone_size: .; cdr3_length: 15; j_call: TRBJ1-2; d_call: .; v_call: TRBV28
cdr3_aa: CASSSPPAAETQYF; cdr3_nt: TGTGCCAGCAGTTCCCCACCTGCCGCGGAGACCCAGTACTTC; clone_size: .; cdr3_length: 14; j_call: TRBJ2-5; d_call: .; v_call: TRBV12-3/TRBV12-4
cdr3_aa: CASSQLPGGQPQHF; cdr3_nt: TGTGCCAGCAGCCAACTTCCAGGGGGACAGCCCCAGCATTTT; clone_size: many; cdr3_length: 14; j_call: TRBJ1-5; d_call: TRBD1; v_call: TRBV28
cdr3_aa: CAWRRREGNYGYTF; cdr3_nt: TGTGCCTGGAGGCGCCGCGAGGGGAACTATGGCTACACCTTC; clone_size: many; cdr3_length: 14; j_call: TRBJ1-2; d_call: .; v_call: TRBV30
cdr3_aa: CSVEESGGDSSYEQYF; cdr3_nt: TGCAGCGTTGAAGAATCCGGCGGGGATAGCTCCTACGAGCAGTACTTC; clone_size: many; cdr3_length: 16; j_call: TRBJ2-7; d_call: .; v_call: TRBV29-1
cdr3_aa: CSATGGQIQPQHF; cdr3_nt: TGCAGTGCTACGGGGGGGCAGATTCAGCCCCAGCATTTT; clone_size: many; cdr3_length: 13; j_call: TRBJ1-5; d_call: .; v_call: TRBV20-1
cdr3_aa: CASSLGGGKSYEQYF; cdr3_nt: TGTGCCAGCAGCTTAGGAGGGGGTAAATCCTACGAGCAGTACTTC; clone_size: .; cdr3_length: 15; j_call: TRBJ2-7; d_call: .; v_call: TRBV7-2
cdr3_aa: CASSGIHGSIYGYTF; cdr3_nt: TGTGCCAGCAGCGGAATCCACGGCTCCATCTATGGCTACACCTTC; clone_size: many; cdr3_length: 15; j_call: TRBJ1-2; d_call: .; v_call: TRBV9
cdr3_aa: CASSQQKGNQPQHF; cdr3_nt: TGTGCCAGCAGCCAACAAAAAGGGAATCAGCCCCAGCATTTT; clone_size: many; cdr3_length: 14; j_call: TRBJ1-5; d_call: .; v_call: TRBV4-2
cdr3_aa: CASSPRGDSRAETQYF; cdr3_nt: TGCGCCAGCAGTCCCCGAGGGGACAGTCGAGCGGAGACCCAGTACTTC; clone_size: .; cdr3_length: 16; j_call: TRBJ2-5; d_call: TRBD1; v_call: TRBV5-1
cdr3_aa: CASSWDSLEAFF; cdr3_nt: TGTGCCAGCAGTTGGGACAGCCTTGAAGCTTTCTTT; clone_size: .; cdr3_length: 12; j_call: TRBJ1-1; d_call: TRBD1; v_call: TRBV6-5
cdr3_aa: CASSDLGGRAGETQYF; cdr3_nt: TGCGCCAGCAGCGATCTAGGCGGGAGGGCCGGGGAGACCCAGTACTTC; clone_size: many; cdr3_length: 16; j_call: TRBJ2-5; d_call: TRBD2; v_call: TRBV5-1
cdr3_aa: CASNDAKELFF; cdr3_nt: TGTGCCAGCAACGACGCCAAGGAGCTGTTTTTT; clone_size: many; cdr3_length: 11; j_call: TRBJ2-2; d_call: .; v_call: TRBV6-5
cdr3_aa: CASSLAGSYNSPLHF; cdr3_nt: TGTGCCAGCAGTTTAGCGGGCTCCTATAATTCACCCCTCCACTTT; clone_size: many; cdr3_length: 15; j_call: TRBJ1-6; d_call: .; v_call: TRBV12-3/TRBV12-4
cdr3_aa: CASSSSGRSTDTQYF; cdr3_nt: TGTGCCAGCAGCTCTAGCGGGAGGTCCACAGATACGCAGTATTTT; clone_size: many; cdr3_length: 15; j_call: TRBJ2-3; d_call: TRBD2; v_call: TRBV7-2
cdr3_aa: CASNLQGAGTQYF; cdr3_nt: TGTGCCAGCAATTTGCAGGGGGCAGGGACCCAGTACTTC; clone_size: many; cdr3_length: 13; j_call: TRBJ2-5; d_call: TRBD1; v_call: TRBV27
cdr3_aa: CASSLMTREAAFF; cdr3_nt: TGTGCCAGCAGTTTAATGACCAGGGAGGCTGCTTTCTTT; clone_size: many; cdr3_length: 13; j_call: TRBJ1-1; d_call: .; v_call: TRBV12-3/TRBV12-4
cdr3_aa: CASSGTSGLGETQYF; cdr3_nt: TGTGCCAGCAGTGGAACTAGCGGGCTGGGAGAGACCCAGTACTTC; clone_size: many; cdr3_length: 15; j_call: TRBJ2-5; d_call: TRBD2; v_call: TRBV12-3/TRBV12-4
cdr3_aa: CASSAPGTDYGYTF; cdr3_nt: TGTGCCAGCAGCGCTCCCGGGACGGATTATGGCTACACCTTC; clone_size: many; cdr3_length: 14; j_call: TRBJ1-2; d_call: .; v_call: TRBV9
cdr3_aa: CATSRDTGLGQPQHF; cdr3_nt: TGTGCCACCAGCAGAGATACGGGACTTGGTCAGCCCCAGCATTTT; clone_size: many; cdr3_length: 15; j_call: TRBJ1-5; d_call: .; v_call: TRBV15
cdr3_aa: CASSASFRVSYEQYF; cdr3_nt: TGTGCCAGCAGTGCTTCTTTCAGGGTCTCCTACGAGCAGTACTTC; clone_size: many; cdr3_length: 15; j_call: TRBJ2-7; d_call: .; v_call: TRBV28
cdr3_aa: CASKGGSFAGNQPQHF; cdr3_nt: TGTGCCAGCAAAGGGGGCTCCTTTGCAGGCAATCAGCCCCAGCATTTT; clone_size: many; cdr3_length: 16; j_call: TRBJ1-5; d_call: TRBD1; v_call: TRBV6-5
cdr3_aa: CASSQGAAESYEQYF; cdr3_nt: TGCGCCAGCAGCCAAGGGGCGGCGGAATCCTACGAGCAGTACTTC; clone_size: many; cdr3_length: 15; j_call: TRBJ2-7; d_call: .; v_call: TRBV4-1
cdr3_aa: CASSYSVGVGQPQHF; cdr3_nt: TGTGCCAGCAGTTACTCTGTCGGGGTTGGTCAGCCCCAGCATTTT; clone_size: .; cdr3_length: 15; j_call: TRBJ1-5; d_call: .; v_call: TRBV6-5
cdr3_aa: CASSHPGHPETQYF; cdr3_nt: TGTGCCAGCAGCCATCCGGGACATCCGGAGACCCAGTACTTC; clone_size: .; cdr3_length: 14; j_call: TRBJ2-5; d_call: .; v_call: TRBV7-2
cdr3_aa: CASSNPDGGKYGYTF; cdr3_nt: TGTGCCAGCAGTAACCCGGACGGGGGGAAGTATGGCTACACCTTC; clone_size: .; cdr3_length: 15; j_call: TRBJ1-2; d_call: .; v_call: TRBV27
cdr3_aa: CASTGGGNTEAFF; cdr3_nt: TGTGCCAGCACCGGCGGGGGAAACACTGAAGCTTTCTTT; clone_size: few; cdr3_length: 13; j_call: TRBJ1-1; d_call: .; v_call: TRBV9
cdr3_aa: CASSRQGAKGYTF; cdr3_nt: TGTGCCAGCAGCCGACAGGGGGCGAAGGGCTACACCTTC; clone_size: many; cdr3_length: 13; j_call: TRBJ1-2; d_call: TRBD1; v_call: TRBV7-9
cdr3_aa: CASSFQAGDAGEQYF; cdr3_nt: TGCGCCAGCAGCTTCCAAGCGGGAGATGCGGGGGAGCAGTACTTC; clone_size: many; cdr3_length: 15; j_call: TRBJ2-7; d_call: TRBD2; v_call: TRBV5-1
cdr3_aa: CASSLSPPGIRGGYTF; cdr3_nt: TGTGCCAGCAGTTTAAGCCCGCCCGGAATCCGGGGGGGCTACACCTTC; clone_size: .; cdr3_length: 16; j_call: TRBJ1-2; d_call: .; v_call: TRBV12-3/TRBV12-4
cdr3_aa: CASSVASGPYEQYF; cdr3_nt: TGTGCCAGCAGCGTAGCCAGCGGACCTTACGAGCAGTACTTC; clone_size: .; cdr3_length: 14; j_call: TRBJ2-7; d_call: .; v_call: TRBV9
cdr3_aa: CASSYGLAEETQYF; cdr3_nt: TGTGCCAGCAGCTATGGACTAGCGGAAGAGACCCAGTACTTC; clone_size: .; cdr3_length: 14; j_call: TRBJ2-5; d_call: TRBD2; v_call: TRBV7-2
cdr3_aa: CSARLGGLSYEQYF; cdr3_nt: TGCAGTGCTAGACTAGGGGGACTTTCCTACGAGCAGTACTTC; clone_size: many; cdr3_length: 14; j_call: TRBJ2-7; d_call: .; v_call: TRBV20-1
cdr3_aa: CASSERTGGTGELFF; cdr3_nt: TGTGCCAGCAGTGAACGGACAGGCGGCACCGGGGAGCTGTTTTTT; clone_size: .; cdr3_length: 15; j_call: TRBJ2-2; d_call: TRBD1; v_call: TRBV2
cdr3_aa: CASSLGLRSYEQYF; cdr3_nt: TGTGCCAGCAGCTTAGGTCTACGATCCTACGAGCAGTACTTC; clone_size: many; cdr3_length: 14; j_call: TRBJ2-7; d_call: .; v_call: TRBV7-6
cdr3_aa: CASSQENTIYF; cdr3_nt: TGTGCCAGCAGCCAAGAAAACACCATATATTTT; clone_size: many; cdr3_length: 11; j_call: TRBJ1-3; d_call: .; v_call: TRBV4-2
cdr3_aa: CASTTTVTTGELFF; cdr3_nt: TGTGCCAGCACCACAACAGTGACCACCGGGGAGCTGTTTTTT; clone_size: many; cdr3_length: 14; j_call: TRBJ2-2; d_call: .; v_call: TRBV6-5
cdr3_aa: CSARVGGSNQPQHF; cdr3_nt: TGCAGTGCTAGAGTGGGAGGAAGCAATCAGCCCCAGCATTTT; clone_size: many; cdr3_length: 14; j_call: TRBJ1-5; d_call: .; v_call: TRBV20-1
cdr3_aa: CASSISSVETQYF; cdr3_nt: TGTGCCAGTAGTATTTCGTCCGTAGAGACCCAGTACTTC; clone_size: many; cdr3_length: 13; j_call: TRBJ2-5; d_call: .; v_call: TRBV19
cdr3_aa: CASSFGWWSGGEGETQYF; cdr3_nt: TGTGCCAGCAGTTTCGGGTGGTGGTCAGGAGGCGAGGGGGAGACCCAGTACTTC; clone_size: few; cdr3_length: 18; j_call: TRBJ2-5; d_call: .; v_call: TRBV28
cdr3_aa: CASSRQTKETQYF; cdr3_nt: TGCGCCAGCAGCCGACAGACTAAAGAGACCCAGTACTTC; clone_size: .; cdr3_length: 13; j_call: TRBJ2-5; d_call: .; v_call: TRBV4-1
cdr3_aa: CASSRPGLGAYEQYF; cdr3_nt: TGTGCCAGCAGTCGACCGGGACTCGGAGCCTACGAGCAGTACTTC; clone_size: .; cdr3_length: 15; j_call: TRBJ2-7; d_call: .; v_call: TRBV6-2/TRBV6-3
cdr3_aa: CASSAGGSGETQYF; cdr3_nt: TGTGCCAGCAGCGCCGGAGGGAGCGGGGAGACCCAGTACTTC; clone_size: many; cdr3_length: 14; j_call: TRBJ2-5; d_call: .; v_call: TRBV6-1
cdr3_aa: CASSPTLLAGGTYEQYF; cdr3_nt: TGTGCCAGCAGTCCGACCTTACTAGCGGGAGGCACCTACGAGCAGTACTTC; clone_size: many; cdr3_length: 17; j_call: TRBJ2-7; d_call: TRBD2; v_call: TRBV28
cdr3_aa: CASSTTGGAKTQYF; cdr3_nt: TGTGCCAGTAGTACCACAGGGGGCGCGAAGACCCAGTACTTC; clone_size: many; cdr3_length: 14; j_call: TRBJ2-5; d_call: TRBD1; v_call: TRBV19
cdr3_aa: CASSYEGNAPLHF; cdr3_nt: TGTGCCAGCAGTTACGAGGGGAACGCACCCCTCCACTTT; clone_size: many; cdr3_length: 13; j_call: TRBJ1-6; d_call: .; v_call: TRBV6-5
cdr3_aa: CASSSAGVQPQHF; cdr3_nt: TGTGCCAGCTCGAGCGCAGGGGTTCAGCCCCAGCATTTT; clone_size: many; cdr3_length: 13; j_call: TRBJ1-5; d_call: .; v_call: TRBV18